The present entry profiles one T cell receptor beta chain with its context. This clone was seen more than once but under ten times. It lacks a known antigen. Base-call qualities are not available, and no considerably larger clone is one nucleotide away. Looking up the germline V gene yields CDR1 SGDLS and CDR2 YYNGEE. The CDR3 runs 15 amino acids, cysteine and phenylalanine included. Only the CDR3 portion is preserved as DNA: 45 bases, with reading frame beginning at the first base. Trimming removed 0 bases from V and 0 bases from J, leaving 9 bases between the germline ends. This sample is part of a study of cytomegalovirus exposure and HLA in healthy donors (dated by TCRdb to between 2016 and 2019). Regarding the complete study: According to an earlier analysis of several hundred of the donors, about 180 million T cells yielded 117 million unique TCR beta sequences and 276 Gb of sequence data. Approximately 310 gigabases of sequencing data and approximately 85 million unique TCR sequences were included in an early release covering roughly 600 HLA-typed donors. Of the 300 to 500 genotyped donors, over 80% were placed in the genetic ancestry cluster associated with self-reported Caucasian donors. The study was designed to test whether signatures of past pathogen exposure could be identified by cataloging public T cell receptors. Using immunosequencing, the study profiled T cell repertoires from about 650 subjects and related those repertoires to cytomegalovirus serostatus. A separate validation cohort of over 95 different subjects was used in addition to the approximately 670-subject first cohort. To predict cytomegalovirus infection status, the study brought together high-throughput TCR immunosequencing, statistical association of individual TCRs with disease status, and machine learning. In a later analysis, previously published TCR beta repertoires from 500 to 750 donors were re-analyzed and high-resolution HLA genotyping was added so that TCR occurrence patterns could be studied. Rather than drawing on any new phenotypic data, the later analysis identified candidate immune exposures from TCR beta sequences and the way those sequences occurred across donors. In an earlier analysis of a few hundred of the donors, high-throughput TCR beta sequencing was used to judge whether each TCR beta V gene segment behaved as functional or pseudogenic. Donor age, sex, ethnicity and CMV serostatus were compiled alongside the repertoire data. Genome-wide SNP genotypes for about 55% of the roughly 670 donors were used in a later genetic analysis, which treated that subset as a discovery cohort. Every repertoire in the discovery cohort had been generated on one and the same sequencing platform. Class I and class II HLA loci were covered by the typing at four-digit resolution. The number of typed donors differed by locus: 629-630 for A, B, C, DRB1 and DQB1; 500 to 550 for DQA1; fewer than 610 for DPA1; and around 450 for DPB1. About five DR-DQ haplotypes were treated as single units for association and clustering because of strong linkage in the cohort. Among about 370 genotyped donors of the cohort, an average of approximately 200,000 unique TCR beta nucleotide sequences was sequenced per donor, of which approximately 19% were non-productive. The study at large found these results: Specific HLA alleles were associated with 15,000 to 20,000 TCR beta sequences at a false discovery rate of 0.05 in a later analysis. Sequencing depth was assumed to be roughly uniform across donors in the presence/absence analyses, though that assumption may not hold. The classifier was reported to diagnose cytomegalovirus status with high specificity and sensitivity in both the original and validation cohorts. According to a later analysis, parvovirus B19, influenza, CMV and Epstein-Barr virus appeared linked to several top co-occurrence clusters. In a later analysis, most CMV-associated TCR beta chains were found to appear HLA-restricted, with HLA associations seemingly driven largely by CMV exposure. Because some donors lacked HLA typing at each locus, the association tests relied only on the typed subset. A later genetic analysis associated a missense DCLRE1C variant with V-gene and J-gene trimming of TCR beta chains, and an independent cohort replicated the association. While some public TCRs were present in many individuals, most TCR sequences turned up only very rarely across donors. Linkage disequilibrium might explain the correlated functional status among segregating V segments, but an unknown experimental factor could not be ruled out. The cohort was sequenced for TCR beta chains only, and without alpha or paired-chain data the features that could be detected were limited. A further reported finding was that TCR beta sequences accurately predicted the HLA-A and HLA-B alleles for most subjects in the first cohort. An earlier analysis of approximately 500 of the donors showed that most TCR beta V segments appeared in productive rearrangements either about 87% or about 30% of the time, which broadly matched IMGT annotations. In a later analysis, the rate of TCR association differed among HLA loci, with DRB1 alleles having the most associated TCRs and HLA-C alleles having the fewest. A total of 150 to 200 TCR beta chains were listed by the study as associated with cytomegalovirus. The sequencing pipeline was judged likely to have produced a cluster of highly shared sequence variants as a technical artifact. Immune exposure information for the cohort was limited to CMV serostatus. The 87-base-pair reads could not distinguish some IMGT-functional V segments, including TRBV6-2 and TRBV6-3, so those segments were excluded. A later analysis found that HLA-associated TCR beta chains were more clonally expanded and had lower generation probabilities than equally common non-associated chains. Because counts were too low, seventeen rarely observed V segments, including chromosome 9 orphons, were excluded from the earlier analysis of 500 to 700 of the donors. Assigning TCR associations to individual alleles was difficult when HLA alleles, especially DR and DQ, strongly co-occurred. In a later genetic analysis, fewer N-insertions in productive TCRs were reported among donors in an Asian-associated ancestry cluster than the roughly 670-donor mean. The authors suggested that the approach could potentially be generalized to other disease states and immunological phenotypes. Three of the identified cytomegalovirus-associated TCR beta chains were confirmed in vitro to be specific for cytomegalovirus antigens.

Libraries were built with the immunoSEQ multiplex PCR assay. A mixture of 60 forward primers for TCR Vbeta segments and 13 reverse primers for TCR Jbeta segments was used in the multiplex PCR. The CDR3 region of rearranged TCR beta genes was amplified from genomic DNA with a multiplex PCR assay. On the Illumina HiSeq System, the amplified TCR beta libraries were sequenced as 87-base-pair reads. As for the original processing: Across the 600 to 700 repertoires, a later analysis counted tens of millions of unique TCR beta chains, 9 million to 14 million of which were shared by at least two donors. Raw reads were error-corrected and collapsed into unique sequences with a nearest-neighbor algorithm that merged closely related sequences to remove PCR and sequencing errors. To assign V, D and J gene segments, CDR3 sequences were aligned to IMGT reference sequences. For a sequence to be retained, at least a six-nucleotide match to both a V gene segment and a J gene segment was required. Rearrangements were called productive when the CDR3 lacked stop codons and stayed in frame with V and J; all others were non-productive. Following IMGT convention, CDR3 was defined as the stretch from the second conserved V-encoded cysteine to the conserved J-encoded phenylalanine. The earlier analysis of approximately 500 of the donors excluded sequences that lacked an unambiguous match to a single V gene segment. In an earlier analysis of a few hundred of the donors, V segments were called functional above 56.7% productive rearrangements and were called segregating when the between-donor standard deviation exceeded 5%. A statistical classification framework was developed to diagnose cytomegalovirus status using the catalog of TCR beta chain sequences. V and J gene assignment, in a later analysis, came from comparing TCR nucleotide sequences with IMGT/GENE-DB human TR gene sequences. A later analysis assigned CDR3 sequences and most-parsimonious VDJ recombination scenarios with the TCRdist pipeline. In a later analysis, each TCR beta chain was defined by its CDR3 amino acid sequence together with its V-gene family, and reads lacking a unique V-gene family were excluded. To address suspected cross-contamination and a sequencing artifact, a later analysis removed under 600 highly shared, low-generation-probability nucleotide sequences. In a later analysis, a clonal expansion index was calculated for each public chain from normalized within-repertoire ranks of inferred template counts. Generation probabilities in a later analysis came from a VDJ recombination model fitted to out-of-frame rearrangements, and those results were checked against IGoR. A later analysis scored TCR-TCR, TCR-HLA and TCR-CMV co-occurrence with hypergeometric tests, applying a repertoire-size bias correction to TCR pairs. A later analysis estimated false discovery rates by permuting HLA or CMV assignments 20 times. A later analysis grouped co-occurring TCRs with DBSCAN, adding TCRdist sequence similarity when clustering within HLA-allele-positive subsets. Repertoires with fewer than 30,000 or more than 120,000 public chains, plus five repertoires with anomalous nucleotide sharing, were excluded from co-occurrence clustering. The table comes from immuneACCESS by way of TCRdb, which keeps in-frame sequences with V and J called. Part of the clones is missing from these tables; in studies checked, under half for an unresolved V gene and the rest for unknown reasons. The DNA gave D and trimming, while V, J and clone size come from that table. This sample comprises fewer than 200,000 clones, 78% of them detected only once. 12% to 15% of the sample lies in the top ten.

The cohort was made up of 650 to 700 healthy bone marrow donors. At the time of sampling, all cohort members were nominally healthy, though unrecorded immune exposures were likely present. The donor tested CMV seropositive, placing the donor among the approximately 290 seropositive members of the cohort. Each donor provided a peripheral blood sample, and peripheral blood mononuclear cells were used for TCR beta sequencing. Genomic DNA extraction from the blood cell samples was performed with the Qiagen DNeasy Blood Extraction Kit. The receptor's source is a woman in her twenties or thirties in good health and CMV-seropositive. The rearranged segments are TRBV9 and TRBJ1-1; the D gene assignment is ambiguous. The specimen sequenced was PBMCs. The DNA sequence is TGTGCCAGCAGCGTAGAGACGGGAATGAACACTGAAGCTTTCTTT. Translated, it reads CASSVETGMNTEAFF.